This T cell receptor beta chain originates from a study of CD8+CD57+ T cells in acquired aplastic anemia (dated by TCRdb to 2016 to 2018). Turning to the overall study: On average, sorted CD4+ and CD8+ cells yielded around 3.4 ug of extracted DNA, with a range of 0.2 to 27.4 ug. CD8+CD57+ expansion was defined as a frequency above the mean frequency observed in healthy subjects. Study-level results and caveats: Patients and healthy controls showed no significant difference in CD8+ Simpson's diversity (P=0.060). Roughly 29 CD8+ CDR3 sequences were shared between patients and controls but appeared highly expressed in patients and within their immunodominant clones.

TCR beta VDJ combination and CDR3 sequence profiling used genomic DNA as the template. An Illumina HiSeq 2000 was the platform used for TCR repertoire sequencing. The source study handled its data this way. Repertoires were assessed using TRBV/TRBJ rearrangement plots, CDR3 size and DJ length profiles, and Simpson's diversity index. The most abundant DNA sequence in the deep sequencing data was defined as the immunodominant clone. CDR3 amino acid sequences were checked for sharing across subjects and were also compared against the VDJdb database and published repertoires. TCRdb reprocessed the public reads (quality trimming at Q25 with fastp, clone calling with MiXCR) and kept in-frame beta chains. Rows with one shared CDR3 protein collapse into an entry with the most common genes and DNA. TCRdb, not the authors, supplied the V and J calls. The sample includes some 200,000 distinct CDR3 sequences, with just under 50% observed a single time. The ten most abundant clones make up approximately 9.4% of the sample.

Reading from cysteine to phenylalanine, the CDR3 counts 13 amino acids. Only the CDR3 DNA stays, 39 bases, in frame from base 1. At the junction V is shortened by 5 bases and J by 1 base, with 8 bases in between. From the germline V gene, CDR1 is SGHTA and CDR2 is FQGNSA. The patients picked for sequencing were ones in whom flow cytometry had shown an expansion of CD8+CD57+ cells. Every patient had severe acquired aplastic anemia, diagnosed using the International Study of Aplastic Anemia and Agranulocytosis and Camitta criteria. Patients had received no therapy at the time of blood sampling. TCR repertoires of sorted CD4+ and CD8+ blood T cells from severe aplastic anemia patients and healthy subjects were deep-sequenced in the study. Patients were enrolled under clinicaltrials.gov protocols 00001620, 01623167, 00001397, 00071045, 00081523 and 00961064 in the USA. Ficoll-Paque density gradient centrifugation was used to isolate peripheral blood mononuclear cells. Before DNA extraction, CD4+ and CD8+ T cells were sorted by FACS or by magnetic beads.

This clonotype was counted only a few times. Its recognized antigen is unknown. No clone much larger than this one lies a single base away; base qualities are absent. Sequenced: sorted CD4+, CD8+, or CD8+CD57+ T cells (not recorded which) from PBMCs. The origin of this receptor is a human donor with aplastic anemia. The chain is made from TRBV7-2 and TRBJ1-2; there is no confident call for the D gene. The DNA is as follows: TGTGCCAGCAGCCCGGCCGGTAACTATGGCTACACCTTC. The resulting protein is CASSPAGNYGYTF.